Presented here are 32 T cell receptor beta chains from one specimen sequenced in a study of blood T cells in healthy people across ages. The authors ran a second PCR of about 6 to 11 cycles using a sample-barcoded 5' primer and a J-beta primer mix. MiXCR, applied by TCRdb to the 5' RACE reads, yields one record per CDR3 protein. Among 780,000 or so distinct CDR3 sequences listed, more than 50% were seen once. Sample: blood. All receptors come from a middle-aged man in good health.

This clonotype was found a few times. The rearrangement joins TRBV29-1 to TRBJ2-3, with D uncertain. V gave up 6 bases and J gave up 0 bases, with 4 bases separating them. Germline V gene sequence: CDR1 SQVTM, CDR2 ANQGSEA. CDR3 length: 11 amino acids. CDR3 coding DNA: TGCAGCGTGATTAGCACAGATACGCAGTATTTT. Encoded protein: CSVISTDTQYF.

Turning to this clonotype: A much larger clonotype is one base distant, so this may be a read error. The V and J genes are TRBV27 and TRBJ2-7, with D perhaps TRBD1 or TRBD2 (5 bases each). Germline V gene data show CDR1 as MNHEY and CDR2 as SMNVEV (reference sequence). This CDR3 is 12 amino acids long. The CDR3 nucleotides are TGTGCCAGCAGAGGGACCTCCCACGAGCAGTACTTC. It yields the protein CASRGTSHEQYF.

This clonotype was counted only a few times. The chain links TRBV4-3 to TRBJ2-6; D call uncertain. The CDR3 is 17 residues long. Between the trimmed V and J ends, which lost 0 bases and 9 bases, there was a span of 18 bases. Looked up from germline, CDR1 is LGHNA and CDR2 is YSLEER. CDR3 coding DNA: TGCGCCAGCAGCCAAGAGGCAACGGTGGCTATGGGCAACGTCCTGACTTTC. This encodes CASSQEATVAMGNVLTF.

The CDR3 DNA is TGCAGTGCTAGAGGCCTCGGGACACCGAACCAAGAGACCCAGTACTTC. Translation: CSARGLGTPNQETQYF. The chain has TRBV20-1 and TRBJ2-5, with a tentative D call TRBD1 (6 bases). The V end was cut by 1 base, the J end by 0 bases, with 15 bases between. Germline-derived CDR1 and CDR2 are DFQATT and SNEGSKA (reference sequence). The CDR3 is 16 amino acids.

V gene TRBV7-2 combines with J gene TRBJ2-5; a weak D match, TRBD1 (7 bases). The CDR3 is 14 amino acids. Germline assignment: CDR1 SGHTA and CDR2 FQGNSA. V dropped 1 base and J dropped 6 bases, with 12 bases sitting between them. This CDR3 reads CASSLGQGGKTQYF. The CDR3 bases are TGTGCCAGCAGCTTAGGACAGGGCGGGAAGACCCAGTACTTC.

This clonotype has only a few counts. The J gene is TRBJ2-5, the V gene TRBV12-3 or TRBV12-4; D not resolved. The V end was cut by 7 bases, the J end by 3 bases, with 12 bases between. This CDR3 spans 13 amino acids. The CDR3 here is CASINALEETQYF. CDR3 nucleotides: TGTGCCAGCATCAACGCCCTAGAAGAGACCCAGTACTTC.

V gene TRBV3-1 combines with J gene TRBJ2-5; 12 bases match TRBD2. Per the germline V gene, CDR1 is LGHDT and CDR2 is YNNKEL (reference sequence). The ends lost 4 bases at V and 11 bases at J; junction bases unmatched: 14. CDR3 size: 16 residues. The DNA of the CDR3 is TGTGCCAGCAGCCCTTGGACTAGCGGGATTGGCAATGAGCAGTACTTC. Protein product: CASSPWTSGIGNEQYF.

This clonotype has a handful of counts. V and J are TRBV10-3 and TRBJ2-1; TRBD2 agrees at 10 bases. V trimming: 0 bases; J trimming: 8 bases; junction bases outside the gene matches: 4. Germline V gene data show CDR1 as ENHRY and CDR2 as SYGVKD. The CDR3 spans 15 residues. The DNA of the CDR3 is TGTGCCATCAGTGAGTCAAGCGGGGGGGAGCATGAGCAGTTCTTC. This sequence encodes CAISESSGGEHEQFF.

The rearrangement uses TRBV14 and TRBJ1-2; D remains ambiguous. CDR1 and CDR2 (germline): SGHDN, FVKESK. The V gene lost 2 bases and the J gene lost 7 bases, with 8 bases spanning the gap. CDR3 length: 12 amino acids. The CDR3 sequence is CASSQRPGGYTF. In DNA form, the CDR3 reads TGTGCCAGCAGCCAACGCCCAGGTGGCTACACCTTC.

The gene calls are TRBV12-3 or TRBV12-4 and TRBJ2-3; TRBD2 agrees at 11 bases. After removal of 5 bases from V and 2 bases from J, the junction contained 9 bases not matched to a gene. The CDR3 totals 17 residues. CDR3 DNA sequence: TGTGCCAGCAGTATCCTACTAGCGGGGGTCTCCACAGATACGCAGTATTTT. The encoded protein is CASSILLAGVSTDTQYF.

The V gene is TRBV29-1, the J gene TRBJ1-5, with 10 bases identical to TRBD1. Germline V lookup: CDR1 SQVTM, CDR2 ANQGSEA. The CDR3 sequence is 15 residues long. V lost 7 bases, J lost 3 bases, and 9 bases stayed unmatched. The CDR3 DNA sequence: TGCAGCGCCCGGACCGGGACAGGGGTCAATCAGCCCCAGCATTTT. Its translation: CSARTGTGVNQPQHF. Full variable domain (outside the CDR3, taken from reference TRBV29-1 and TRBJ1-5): SAVISQKPSRDICQRGTSLTIQCQVDSQVTMMFWYRQQPGQSLTLIATANQGSEATYESGFVIDKFPISRPNLTFSTLTVSNMSPEDSSIYLCSARTGTGVNQPQHFGDGTRLSIL.

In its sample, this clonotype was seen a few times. In nucleotides, the CDR3 is TGCAGTGCTAGAGTATCGACCGGCGCCTACGAGCAGTACTTC. Protein: CSARVSTGAYEQYF. The genes are TRBV20-1 and TRBJ2-7, with D unresolved. V was clipped by 1 base and J by 2 bases, with 12 bases between them. This CDR3 comprises 14 residues. CDR1 and CDR2 (germline): DFQATT, SNEGSKA (reference sequence).

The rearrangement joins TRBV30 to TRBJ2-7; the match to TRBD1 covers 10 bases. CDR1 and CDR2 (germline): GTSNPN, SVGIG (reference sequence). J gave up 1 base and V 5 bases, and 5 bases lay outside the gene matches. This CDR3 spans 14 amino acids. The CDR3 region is CAWSPGQGSYEQYF. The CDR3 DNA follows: TGTGCCTGGTCTCCGGGACAGGGGTCCTACGAGCAGTACTTC.

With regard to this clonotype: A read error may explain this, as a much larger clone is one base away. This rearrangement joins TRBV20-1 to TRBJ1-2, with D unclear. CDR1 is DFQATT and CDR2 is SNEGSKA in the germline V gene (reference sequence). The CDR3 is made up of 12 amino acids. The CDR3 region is CGARVNDYGYTF. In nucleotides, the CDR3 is TGCGGTGCTAGGGTCAACGACTATGGCTACACCTTC.

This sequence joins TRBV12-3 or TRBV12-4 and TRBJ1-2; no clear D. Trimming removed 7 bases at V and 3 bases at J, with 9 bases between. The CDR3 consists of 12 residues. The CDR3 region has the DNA TGTGCCAGCAATTCTGACGACTATGGCTACACCTTC. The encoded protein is CASNSDDYGYTF.

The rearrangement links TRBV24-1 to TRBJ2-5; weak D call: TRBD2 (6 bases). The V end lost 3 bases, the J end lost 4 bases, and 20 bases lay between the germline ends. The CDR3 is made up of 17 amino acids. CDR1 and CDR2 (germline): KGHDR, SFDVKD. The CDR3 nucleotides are TGTGCCACCAGTGATCCTCCCCCCGGAGGGGATGGAGAGACCCAGTACTTC. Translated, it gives CATSDPPPGGDGETQYF.

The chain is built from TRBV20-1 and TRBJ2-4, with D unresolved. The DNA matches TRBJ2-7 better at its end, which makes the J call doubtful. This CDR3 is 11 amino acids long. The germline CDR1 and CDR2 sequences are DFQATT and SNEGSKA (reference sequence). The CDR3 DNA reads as TGCAGTGCTAGAGATGTAGGCGAGCAGTACTTC. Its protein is CSARDVGEQYF.

Here the CDR3 reads CASSFPGTLRKQYF. Here the CDR3 DNA reads TGTGCCAGCAGCTTCCCAGGGACTTTACGAAAGCAGTACTTC. V gene TRBV5-6 combines with J gene TRBJ2-5, with D possibly matching TRBD2 (6 bases). V lost 2 bases to trimming and J lost 11 bases, with 19 bases between them. The germline V gene has CDR1 SGHDT and CDR2 YYEEEE. The CDR3 has 14 amino acids.

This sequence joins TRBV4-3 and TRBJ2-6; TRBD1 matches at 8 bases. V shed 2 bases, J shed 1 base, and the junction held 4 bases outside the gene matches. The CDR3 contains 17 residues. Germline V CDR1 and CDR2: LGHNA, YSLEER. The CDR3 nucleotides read TGCGCCAGCAGCCAATCCGACAGGGGATCTGGGGCCAACGTCCTGACTTTC. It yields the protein CASSQSDRGSGANVLTF.

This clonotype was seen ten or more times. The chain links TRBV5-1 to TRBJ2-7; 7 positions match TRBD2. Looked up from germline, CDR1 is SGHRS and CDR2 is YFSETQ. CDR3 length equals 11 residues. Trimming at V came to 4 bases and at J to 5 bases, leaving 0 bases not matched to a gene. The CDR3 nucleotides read TGCGCCAGCAGCGGGACTAACGAGCAGTACTTC. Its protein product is CASSGTNEQYF. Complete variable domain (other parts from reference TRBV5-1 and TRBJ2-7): KAGVTQTPRYLIKTRGQQVTLSCSPISGHRSVSWYQQTPGQGLQFLFEYFSETQRNKGNFPGRFSGRQFSNSRSEMNVSTLELGDSALYLCASSGTNEQYFGPGTRLTVT.

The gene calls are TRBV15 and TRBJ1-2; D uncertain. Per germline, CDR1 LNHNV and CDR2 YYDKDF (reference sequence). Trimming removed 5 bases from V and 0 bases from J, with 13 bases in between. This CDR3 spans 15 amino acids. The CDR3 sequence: CATSPREGANYGYTF. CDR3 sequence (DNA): TGTGCCACCAGCCCACGGGAGGGAGCTAACTATGGCTACACCTTC.

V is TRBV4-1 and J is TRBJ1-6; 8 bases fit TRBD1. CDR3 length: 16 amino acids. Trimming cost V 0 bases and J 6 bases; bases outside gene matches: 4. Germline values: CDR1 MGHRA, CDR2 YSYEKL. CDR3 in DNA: TGCGCCAGCAGCCAAGAAGGGACAGGCATTAATTCACCCCTCCACTTT. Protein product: CASSQEGTGINSPLHF.

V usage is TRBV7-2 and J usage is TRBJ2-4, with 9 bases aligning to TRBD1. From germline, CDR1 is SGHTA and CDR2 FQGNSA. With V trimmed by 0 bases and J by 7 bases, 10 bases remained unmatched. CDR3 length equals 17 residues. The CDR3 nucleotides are TGTGCCAGCAGCTTAGCGCTTTCCGGGACAGGGAGGAACATTCAGTACTTC. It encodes CASSLALSGTGRNIQYF.

Here the CDR3 reads CASSLGASGSKRAWTDTQYF. In DNA, the CDR3 is TGTGCCAGCAGCTTAGGGGCTAGCGGGAGTAAAAGAGCGTGGACAGATACGCAGTATTTT. The V gene is TRBV7-2, the J gene TRBJ2-3, with 10 nucleotides matching TRBD2. V gave up 1 base and J gave up 3 bases; unmatched junction bases: 16. The V gene's germline CDR1 is SGHTA and CDR2 FQGNSA. The CDR3 consists of 20 residues.

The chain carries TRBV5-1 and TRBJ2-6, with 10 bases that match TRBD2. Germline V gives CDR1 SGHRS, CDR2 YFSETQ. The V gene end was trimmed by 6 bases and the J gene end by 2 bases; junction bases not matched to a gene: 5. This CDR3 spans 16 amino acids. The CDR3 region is CASNPSGGTGANVLTF. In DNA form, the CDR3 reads TGCGCCAGCAACCCTAGCGGGGGAACTGGGGCCAACGTCCTGACTTTC.

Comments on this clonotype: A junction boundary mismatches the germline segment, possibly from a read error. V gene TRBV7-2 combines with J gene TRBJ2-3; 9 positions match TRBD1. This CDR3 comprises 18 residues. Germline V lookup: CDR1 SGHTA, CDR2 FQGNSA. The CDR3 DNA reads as TGTGCCAGCAGCCACCTTATATTCGGACAGGGGTTCCCAGATACGCGGTATTTT. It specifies CASSHLIFGQGFPDTRYF.

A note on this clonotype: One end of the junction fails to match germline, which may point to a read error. The CDR3 here is CSVEETGSGNTIYF. The DNA of the CDR3 is TGCAGCGTCGAAGAGACAGGATCTGGAAACACCATATATTTT. V gene TRBV29-1 combines with J gene TRBJ1-3; tentatively, D is TRBD1 (6 bases). Per germline, CDR1 SQVTM and CDR2 ANQGSEA. The length of the CDR3 is 14 residues. Full variable domain (missing parts from reference TRBV29-1 and TRBJ1-3): SAVISQKPSRDICQRGTSLTIQCQVDSQVTMMFWYRQQPGQSLTLIATANQGSEATYESGFVIDKFPISRPNLTFSTLTVSNMSPEDSSIYLCSVEETGSGNTIYFGEGSWLTVV.

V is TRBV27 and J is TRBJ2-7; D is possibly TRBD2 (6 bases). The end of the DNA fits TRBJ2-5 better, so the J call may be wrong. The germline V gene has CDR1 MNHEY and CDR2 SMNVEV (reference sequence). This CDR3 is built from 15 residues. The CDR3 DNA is TGTGCCAGCACCTACCGCGACTGGGCGGGGGAGACCCAGTACTTC. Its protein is CASTYRDWAGETQYF.

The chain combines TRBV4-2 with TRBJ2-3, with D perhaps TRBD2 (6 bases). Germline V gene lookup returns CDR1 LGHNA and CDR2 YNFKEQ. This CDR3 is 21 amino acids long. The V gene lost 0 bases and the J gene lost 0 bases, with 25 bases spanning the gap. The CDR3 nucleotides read TGTGCCAGCAGCCAAGAGTGGAAGGGAGCGGGCCAGATTATAAGCACAGATACGCAGTATTTT. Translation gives CASSQEWKGAGQIISTDTQYF.

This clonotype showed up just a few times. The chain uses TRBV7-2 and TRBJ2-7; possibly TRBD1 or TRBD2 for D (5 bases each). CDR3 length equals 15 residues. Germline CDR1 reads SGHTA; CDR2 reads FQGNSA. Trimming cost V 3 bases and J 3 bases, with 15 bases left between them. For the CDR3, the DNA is TGTGCCAGCAGCTTGCCAATCGGGACGGGCTACGAGCAGTACTTC. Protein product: CASSLPIGTGYEQYF.

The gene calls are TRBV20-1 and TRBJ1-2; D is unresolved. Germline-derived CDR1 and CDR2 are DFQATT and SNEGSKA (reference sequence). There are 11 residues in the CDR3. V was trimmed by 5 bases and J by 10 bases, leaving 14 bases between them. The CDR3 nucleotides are TGCAGTGCTGTGGGAGGGAATGACTACACCTTC. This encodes CSAVGGNDYTF.

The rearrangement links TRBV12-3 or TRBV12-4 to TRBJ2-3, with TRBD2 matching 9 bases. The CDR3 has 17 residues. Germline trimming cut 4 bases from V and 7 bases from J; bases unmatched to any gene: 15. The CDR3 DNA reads TGTGCCAGCAGTTCCGAGCGGGAGGCGGTAATCGCAAATACGCAGTATTTT. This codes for CASSSEREAVIANTQYF.